These 21 T cell receptor beta chains were all obtained from the same sample, sequenced in a study of PD-1 blockade in classical Hodgkin lymphoma. Autologous stem cell transplantation was followed by relapse in every patient, and brentuximab vedotin exposure varied. Magnetic depletion of unwanted cells isolated CD4+ T cells from thawed PBMCs. Data came from immunoSEQ multiplex PCR; TCRdb stores just in-frame clones and leaves some out. The sample shows about 23,000 clones, roughly 84% of them seen only once. The sample was CD4+ T cells from blood, taken at baseline. These receptors were taken from a human donor with classical Hodgkin lymphoma.

This clone appeared a single time. The chain carries TRBV11-2 and TRBJ2-2; possible D gene TRBD2, 5 bases. V was clipped by 3 bases and J by 7 bases, with 12 bases between them. The germline gives CDR1 SGHAT, CDR2 FQNNGV. The CDR3 is 14 residues long. CDR3 nucleotides: TGTGCCAGCAGCTTTCGGGGATTTAGCGGGGAGCTGTTTTTT. It specifies CASSFRGFSGELFF.

This clone has just a few counts. The CDR3 DNA sequence: TGTGCCAGCAGTGCCGGGAACACTGAAGCTTTCTTT. Protein sequence: CASSAGNTEAFF. The chain joins TRBV25-1 to TRBJ1-1; D is ambiguous. CDR1 and CDR2 from the germline V gene are MGHDK and SYGVNS. The ends were cut back, 4 bases at V and 1 base at J, with 4 bases in the middle. The CDR3 runs 12 residues. The variable domain in full, with the rest retrieved from reference TRBV25-1 and TRBJ1-1, is EADIYQTPRYLVIGTGKKITLECSQTMGHDKMYWYQQDPGMELHLIHYSYGVNSTEKGDLSSESTVSRIRTEHFPLTLESARPSHTSQYLCASSAGNTEAFFGQGTRLTVV.

The chain has TRBV2 and TRBJ2-5; 9 nucleotides line up with TRBD2. Germline V gene data show CDR1 as SNHLY and CDR2 as FYNNEI. The CDR3 totals 15 residues. The V segment lost 5 bases and the J segment 5 bases; nucleotides outside the gene matches: 9. This CDR3 reads CASSLRLAAGETQYF. The CDR3 DNA is TGTGCCAGCAGTTTAAGACTAGCGGCCGGGGAGACCCAGTACTTC.

J is TRBJ2-2 and V is TRBV19; D is possibly TRBD2 (6 bases). Trimming took off 1 base at V and 3 bases at J, with 9 bases between the two ends. This CDR3 has 15 amino acids. Germline V gene lookup returns CDR1 LNHDA and CDR2 SQIVND (reference sequence). As DNA, the CDR3 is TGTGCCAGTAGTATAGCTGGAGGGGACACCGGGGAGCTGTTTTTT. Encoded protein: CASSIAGGDTGELFF. The full variable domain, rest sourced from reference TRBV19 and TRBJ2-2, is DGGITQSPKYLFRKEGQNVTLSCEQNLNHDAMYWYRQDPGQGLRLIYYSQIVNDFQKGDIAEGYSVSREKKESFPLTVTSAQKNPTAFYLCASSIAGGDTGELFFGEGSRLTVL.

V usage is TRBV5-4 and J usage is TRBJ1-1; unclear D gene. The CDR3 loop spans 13 amino acids. Germline V gene lookup returns CDR1 SGHNT and CDR2 YYREEE (reference sequence). V lost 2 bases to trimming and J lost 1 base, with 6 bases between them. This chain's CDR3 is CASSFSENTEAFF. The CDR3 bases are TGTGCCAGCAGCTTTTCCGAGAACACTGAAGCTTTCTTT.

The chain joins TRBV5-1 to TRBJ2-3; D gene unclear. This CDR3 is built from 14 residues. With 0 bases removed from V and 2 bases from J, the gap between germline ends came to 7 bases. Germline V CDR1 and CDR2: SGHRS, YFSETQ. The CDR3 sequence: CASSLAEITDTQYF. Written as DNA, the CDR3 is TGCGCCAGCAGCTTGGCAGAAATCACAGATACGCAGTATTTT. The whole variable domain, filled in from reference TRBV5-1 and TRBJ2-3, reads KAGVTQTPRYLIKTRGQQVTLSCSPISGHRSVSWYQQTPGQGLQFLFEYFSETQRNKGNFPGRFSGRQFSNSRSEMNVSTLELGDSALYLCASSLAEITDTQYFGPGTRLTVL.

The V gene is TRBV18, the J gene TRBJ2-1, with a tentative D call TRBD1 (6 bases). Germline V CDR1 and CDR2: KGHSH, LQKENI. The germline V and J ends were trimmed by 2 bases and 9 bases, with 8 bases remaining between them. This CDR3 is built from 12 residues. The chain's CDR3 is CASSPLGAEQFF. As DNA, the CDR3 is TGTGCCAGCTCACCATTGGGGGCTGAGCAGTTCTTC.

V usage is TRBV7-9 and J usage is TRBJ1-1; no clear D gene. The length of the CDR3 is 14 residues. Per the germline V gene, CDR1 is SEHNR and CDR2 is FQNEAQ (reference sequence). Trimming stripped 2 bases from V and 5 bases from J, with 12 bases between. CDR3 DNA sequence: TGTGCCAGCAGCTTAATTTTGGGATGGACTGAAGCTTTCTTT. Residues: CASSLILGWTEAFF.

The chain is built from TRBV5-6 and TRBJ2-7; 9 nucleotides match TRBD1. Germline CDR1 and CDR2: SGHDT and YYEEEE. The CDR3 has 13 residues. Germline trimming cut 3 bases from V and 6 bases from J; bases unmatched to any gene: 4. CDR3 nucleotide sequence: TGTGCCAGCAGCTCACAGGGGGCTCGCGAGCAGTACTTC. Protein: CASSSQGAREQYF.

J is TRBJ1-3 and V is TRBV30, with TRBD1 matching 8 bases. Germline values: CDR1 GTSNPN, CDR2 SVGIG (reference sequence). This CDR3 is 14 amino acids long. Trimming took 4 bases from V and 2 from J; bases not matched to a gene: 4. The CDR3 here is CAWTSTGAGNTIYF. In DNA form, the CDR3 reads TGTGCCTGGACCTCGACAGGGGCTGGAAACACCATATATTTT.

The rearrangement uses TRBV5-4 and TRBJ1-1, with D maybe TRBD1 (5 bases). The ends were cut back, 4 bases at V and 3 bases at J, with 16 bases in the middle. This CDR3 comprises 15 residues. Germline-derived CDR1 and CDR2 are SGHNT and YYREEE (reference sequence). This CDR3 reads CASSGWTGVDTEAFF. In nucleotides, the CDR3 is TGTGCCAGCAGCGGGTGGACGGGGGTGGACACTGAAGCTTTCTTT.

V and J are TRBV27 and TRBJ2-5; no definite D call. The V end was cut by 4 bases, the J end by 5 bases, with 8 bases between. The CDR3 covers 12 residues. Germline-derived CDR1 and CDR2 are MNHEY and SMNVEV (reference sequence). The CDR3 protein is CASSSRWETQYF. The DNA for the CDR3 is TGTGCCAGCAGTTCCCGATGGGAGACCCAGTACTTC.

The CDR3 reads CASSPGGAEAFF. CDR3 bases: TGTGCCAGCAGTCCCGGGGGGGCTGAAGCTTTCTTT. J is TRBJ1-1 and V is TRBV6-5; TRBD1 might be the D (5 bases). The CDR3 length is 12 residues. The germline V gene encodes CDR1 MNHEY and CDR2 SVGAGI. V lost 5 bases to trimming and J lost 6 bases, with 10 bases between them.

The V gene is TRBV6-5, the J gene TRBJ1-1, with no clear D. Germline V gene sequence: CDR1 MNHEY, CDR2 SVGAGI. This CDR3 is 12 amino acids long. Trimming shortened V by 2 bases and J by 11 bases, and 12 bases separated the two germline ends. The CDR3 DNA follows: TGTGCCAGCAGTTACAGCGGACTTACGGCTTTCTTT. This encodes CASSYSGLTAFF.

The V gene is TRBV6-5, the J gene TRBJ2-7, with a tentative D call TRBD1 (6 bases). Germline V lookup: CDR1 MNHEY, CDR2 SVGAGI. The CDR3 length is 16 residues. Trimming pared 4 bases from V and 3 bases from J, leaving 19 bases between. The CDR3 sequence is CASSFGQPVLFYEQYF. Here the CDR3 DNA reads TGTGCCAGCAGTTTTGGACAGCCCGTCTTATTCTACGAGCAGTACTTC.

The chain links TRBV7-2 to TRBJ1-6; weak D call: TRBD1 (5 bases). The germline V gene has CDR1 SGHTA and CDR2 FQGNSA. The CDR3 extends over 14 amino acids. The ends were cut back, 5 bases at V and 6 bases at J, with 11 bases in the middle. CDR3 coding DNA: TGTGCCAGCAGCACAGGTATACCTAATTCACCCCTCCACTTT. This encodes CASSTGIPNSPLHF.

V is TRBV5-6 and J is TRBJ1-5, with unresolved D. The V gene's germline CDR1 is SGHDT and CDR2 YYEEEE. The CDR3 has 14 residues. V lost 1 base and J lost 4, with 9 bases in between. For the CDR3, the DNA is TGTGCCAGCAGCTTGCCCGGGGTGAATCAGCCCCAGCATTTT. Protein product: CASSLPGVNQPQHF.

As DNA, the CDR3 is TGTGCCAGCGATGCCGGACAAGTCACAGATACGCAGTATTTT. Its translation: CASDAGQVTDTQYF. The chain employs TRBV28 and TRBJ2-3, with a weak D call TRBD1 (5 bases). Germline V gene lookup returns CDR1 MDHEN and CDR2 SYDVKM. Trimming took off 8 bases at V and 2 bases at J, with 14 bases between the two ends. The CDR3 extends over 14 amino acids.

The genes are TRBV9 and TRBJ2-5; D possibly matches TRBD1 or TRBD2 (5 bases each). Trimming stripped 0 bases from V and 1 base from J, with 10 bases between. Germline V lookup: CDR1 SGDLS, CDR2 YYNGEE. The CDR3 has 15 amino acids. In nucleotides, the CDR3 is TGTGCCAGCAGCGTAGCCCCGGGGCCCCAAGAGACCCAGTACTTC. Amino acids: CASSVAPGPQETQYF.

J is TRBJ1-4 and V is TRBV5-1; D not resolved. V lost 2 bases, J lost 5 bases, and 13 bases lay in between. Per germline, CDR1 SGHRS and CDR2 YFSETQ. This CDR3 has 15 residues. CDR3 in DNA: TGCGCCAGCAGCTTCACAGAGTCAGACAATGAAAAACTGTTTTTT. This codes for CASSFTESDNEKLFF.

The rearrangement links TRBV11-2 to TRBJ1-4; TRBD1 might be the D (6 bases). Germline V gene data show CDR1 as SGHAT and CDR2 as FQNNGV. V was clipped by 1 base and J by 7 bases, with 22 bases between them. The CDR3 is 18 amino acids. The CDR3 DNA is TGTGCCAGCAGCTTAGTATTTCGGGGCAGGGGCCAGGGTGAAAAACTGTTTTTT. Its translation is CASSLVFRGRGQGEKLFF.